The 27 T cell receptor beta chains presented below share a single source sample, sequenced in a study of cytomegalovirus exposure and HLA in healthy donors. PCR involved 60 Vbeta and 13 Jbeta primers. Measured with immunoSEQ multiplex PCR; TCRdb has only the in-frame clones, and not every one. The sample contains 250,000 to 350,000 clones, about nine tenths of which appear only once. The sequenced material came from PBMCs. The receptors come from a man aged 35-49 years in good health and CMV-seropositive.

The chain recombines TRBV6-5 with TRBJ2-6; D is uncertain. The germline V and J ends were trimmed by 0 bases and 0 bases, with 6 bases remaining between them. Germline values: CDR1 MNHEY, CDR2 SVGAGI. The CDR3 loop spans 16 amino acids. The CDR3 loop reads CASSYSGRSGANVLTF. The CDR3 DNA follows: TGTGCCAGCAGTTACTCCGGTCGCTCTGGGGCCAACGTCCTGACTTTC.

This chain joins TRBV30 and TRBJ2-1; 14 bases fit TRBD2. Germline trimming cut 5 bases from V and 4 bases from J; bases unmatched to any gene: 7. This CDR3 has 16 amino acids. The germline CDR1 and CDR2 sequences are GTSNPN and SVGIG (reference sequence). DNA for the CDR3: TGTGCCTGGTTGGGACTAGCGGGAGATAGTTACAATGAGCAGTTCTTC. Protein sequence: CAWLGLAGDSYNEQFF.

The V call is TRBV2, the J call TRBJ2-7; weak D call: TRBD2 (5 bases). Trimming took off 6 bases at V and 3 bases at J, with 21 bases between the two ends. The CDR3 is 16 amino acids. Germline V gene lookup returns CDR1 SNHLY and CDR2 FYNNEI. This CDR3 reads CASSLREGLGSYEQYF. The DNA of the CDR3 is TGTGCCAGCAGCCTCCGCGAAGGGCTAGGGAGCTACGAGCAGTACTTC.

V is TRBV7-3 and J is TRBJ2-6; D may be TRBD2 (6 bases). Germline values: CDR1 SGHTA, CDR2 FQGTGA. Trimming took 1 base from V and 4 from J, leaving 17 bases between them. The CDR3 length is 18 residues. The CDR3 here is CASSLRRDKGSGANVLTF. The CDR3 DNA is TGTGCCAGCAGCTTAAGGCGGGATAAGGGGTCAGGGGCCAACGTCCTGACTTTC.

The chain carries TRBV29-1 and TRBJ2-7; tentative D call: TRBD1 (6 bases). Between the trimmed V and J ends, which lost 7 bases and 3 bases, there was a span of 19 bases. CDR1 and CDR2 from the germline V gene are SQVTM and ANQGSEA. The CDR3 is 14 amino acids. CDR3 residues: CSARGARDIYEQYF. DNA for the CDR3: TGCAGCGCTCGGGGCGCCCGGGACATCTACGAGCAGTACTTC.

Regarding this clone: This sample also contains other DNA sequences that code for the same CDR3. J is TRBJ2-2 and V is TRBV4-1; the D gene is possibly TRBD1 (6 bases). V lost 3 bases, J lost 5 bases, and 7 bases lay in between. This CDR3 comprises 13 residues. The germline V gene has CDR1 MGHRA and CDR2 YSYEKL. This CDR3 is CASSHQGTGELFF. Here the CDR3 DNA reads TGCGCCAGCAGCCACCAGGGGACCGGGGAGCTGTTTTTT.

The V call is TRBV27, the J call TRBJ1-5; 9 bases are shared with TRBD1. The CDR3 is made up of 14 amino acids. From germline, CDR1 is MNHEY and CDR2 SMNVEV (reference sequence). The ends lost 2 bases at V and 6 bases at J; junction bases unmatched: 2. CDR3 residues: CASSLGTGFQPQHF. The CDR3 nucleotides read TGTGCCAGCAGTTTAGGGACAGGGTTTCAGCCCCAGCATTTT.

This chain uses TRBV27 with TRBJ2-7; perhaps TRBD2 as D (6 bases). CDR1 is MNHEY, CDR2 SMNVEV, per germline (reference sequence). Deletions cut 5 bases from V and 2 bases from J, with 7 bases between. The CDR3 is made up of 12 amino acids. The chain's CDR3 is CASSTGAYEQYF. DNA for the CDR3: TGTGCCAGCAGTACGGGAGCCTACGAGCAGTACTTC.

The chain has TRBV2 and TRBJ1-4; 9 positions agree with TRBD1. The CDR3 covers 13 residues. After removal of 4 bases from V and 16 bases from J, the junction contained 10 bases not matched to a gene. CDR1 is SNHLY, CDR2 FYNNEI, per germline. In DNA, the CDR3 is TGTGCCAGCAGTGCCCACAGGGGGCGGCTTCCGTTTTTT. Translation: CASSAHRGRLPFF.

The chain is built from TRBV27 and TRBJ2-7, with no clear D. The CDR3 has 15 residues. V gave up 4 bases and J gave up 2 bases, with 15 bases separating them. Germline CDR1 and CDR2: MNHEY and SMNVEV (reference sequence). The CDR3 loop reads CASSSPQRGAYEQYF. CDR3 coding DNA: TGTGCCAGCAGTTCCCCCCAACGTGGAGCCTACGAGCAGTACTTC.

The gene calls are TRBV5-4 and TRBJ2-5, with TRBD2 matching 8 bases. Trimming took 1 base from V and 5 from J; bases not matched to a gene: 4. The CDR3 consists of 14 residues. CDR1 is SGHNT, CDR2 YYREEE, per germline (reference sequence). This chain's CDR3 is CASSLREGRETQYF. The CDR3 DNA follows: TGTGCCAGCAGCTTGCGGGAGGGCCGGGAGACCCAGTACTTC. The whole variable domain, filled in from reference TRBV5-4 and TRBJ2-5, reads ETGVTQSPTHLIKTRGQQVTLRCSSQSGHNTVSWYQQALGQGPQFIFQYYREEENGRGNFPPRFSGLQFPNYSSELNVNALELDDSALYLCASSLREGRETQYFGPGTRLLVL.

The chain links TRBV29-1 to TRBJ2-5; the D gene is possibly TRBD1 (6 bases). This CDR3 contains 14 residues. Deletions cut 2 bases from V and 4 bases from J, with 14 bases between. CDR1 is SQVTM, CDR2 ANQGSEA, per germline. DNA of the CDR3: TGCAGCGTTGAAATTGGGTACAGGGCAGAGACCCAGTACTTC. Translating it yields CSVEIGYRAETQYF.

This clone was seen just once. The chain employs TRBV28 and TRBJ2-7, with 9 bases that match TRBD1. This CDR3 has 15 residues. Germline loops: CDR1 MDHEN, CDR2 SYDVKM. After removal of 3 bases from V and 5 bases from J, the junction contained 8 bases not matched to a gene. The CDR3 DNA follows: TGTGCCAGCAGTTTGGCCGGGACAGGGTCGAACGAGCAGTACTTC. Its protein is CASSLAGTGSNEQYF.

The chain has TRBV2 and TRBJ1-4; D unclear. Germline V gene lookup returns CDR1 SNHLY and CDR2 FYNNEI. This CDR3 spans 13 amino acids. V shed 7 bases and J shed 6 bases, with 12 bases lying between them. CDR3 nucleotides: TGTGCCAGCAAACAAGTCGGGGATGAAAAACTGTTTTTT. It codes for CASKQVGDEKLFF.

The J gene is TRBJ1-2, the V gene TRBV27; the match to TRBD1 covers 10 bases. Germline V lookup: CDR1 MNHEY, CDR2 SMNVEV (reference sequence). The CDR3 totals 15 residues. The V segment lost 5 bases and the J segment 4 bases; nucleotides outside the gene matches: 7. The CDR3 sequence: CASSGSTGGIYGYTF. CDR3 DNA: TGTGCCAGCAGTGGATCGACAGGGGGCATCTATGGCTACACCTTC.

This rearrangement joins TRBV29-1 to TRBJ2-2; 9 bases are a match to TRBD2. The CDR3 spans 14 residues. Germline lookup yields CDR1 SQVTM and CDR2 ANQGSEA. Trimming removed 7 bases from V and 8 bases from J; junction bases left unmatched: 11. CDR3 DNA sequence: TGCAGCGCCTTCGGCGGGAGGGCTGCGGGGGAGCTGTTTTTT. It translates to CSAFGGRAAGELFF.

The CDR3 DNA reads TGTGCCAGCAGTCCACAGGGGGCCGGGGAGCAGTACTTC. Translated: CASSPQGAGEQYF. The rearrangement joins TRBV6-4 to TRBJ2-7; the match to TRBD1 covers 9 bases. CDR3 length: 13 residues. Per germline, CDR1 MRHNA and CDR2 SNTAGT. The trim removed 5 bases at V and 7 bases at J, leaving 6 bases unmatched.

CDR3 in amino acids: CASTLDSWGQNEQFF. For the CDR3, the DNA is TGTGCCAGCACCCTGGACAGCTGGGGCCAGAATGAGCAGTTCTTC. The rearrangement links TRBV2 to TRBJ2-1; D may be TRBD1 (6 bases). The CDR3 runs 15 residues. CDR1 is SNHLY and CDR2 is FYNNEI in the germline V gene. Trimming stripped 7 bases from V and 7 bases from J, with 20 bases between.

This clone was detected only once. CDR3 nucleotides: TGTGCCAGCAGCCCTGGGCGCAGGGGAGAGACCCAGTACTTC. It encodes CASSPGRRGETQYF. This chain links TRBV7-3 with TRBJ2-5, with D tentatively TRBD1 (6 bases). The CDR3 is 14 amino acids. Germline CDR1 reads SGHTA; CDR2 reads FQGTGA. Trimming left V 5 bases short and J 4 bases short, with 14 bases between. Combining the CDR3 with reference TRBV7-3 and TRBJ2-5 gives the whole variable domain GAGVSQTPSNKVTEKGKYVELRCDPISGHTALYWYRQSLGQGPEFLIYFQGTGAADDSGLPNDRFFAVRPEGSVSTLKIQRTERGDSAVYLCASSPGRRGETQYFGPGTRLLVL.

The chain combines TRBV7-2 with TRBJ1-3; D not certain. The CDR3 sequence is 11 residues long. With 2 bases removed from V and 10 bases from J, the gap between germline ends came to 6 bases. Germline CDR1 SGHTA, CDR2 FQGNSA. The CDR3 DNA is TGTGCCAGCAGCTTACACTTGACCATATATTTT. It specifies CASSLHLTIYF.

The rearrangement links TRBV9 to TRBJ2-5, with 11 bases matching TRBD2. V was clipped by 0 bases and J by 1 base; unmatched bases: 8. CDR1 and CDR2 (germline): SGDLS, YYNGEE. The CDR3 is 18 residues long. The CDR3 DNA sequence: TGTGCCAGCAGCGTAGAAGATAGTGGACTAGCGGGCCAAGAGACCCAGTACTTC. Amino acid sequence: CASSVEDSGLAGQETQYF. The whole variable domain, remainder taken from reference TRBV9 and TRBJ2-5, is DSGVTQTPKHLITATGQRVTLRCSPRSGDLSVYWYQQSLDQGLQFLIQYYNGEERAKGNILERFSAQQFPDLHSELNLSSLELGDSALYFCASSVEDSGLAGQETQYFGPGTRLLVL.

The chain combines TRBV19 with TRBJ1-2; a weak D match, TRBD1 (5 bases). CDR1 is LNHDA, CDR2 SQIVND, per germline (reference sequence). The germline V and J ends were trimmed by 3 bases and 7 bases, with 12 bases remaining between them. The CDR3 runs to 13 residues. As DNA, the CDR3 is TGTGCCAGTAGTATCGGCAGGGTTGCTGGCTACACCTTC. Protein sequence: CASSIGRVAGYTF.

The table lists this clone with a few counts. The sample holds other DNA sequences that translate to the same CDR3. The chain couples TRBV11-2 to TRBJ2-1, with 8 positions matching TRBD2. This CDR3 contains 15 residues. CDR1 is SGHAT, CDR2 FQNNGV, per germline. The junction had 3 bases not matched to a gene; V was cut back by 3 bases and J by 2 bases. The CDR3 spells CASSFLAGPYNEQFF. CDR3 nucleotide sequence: TGTGCCAGCAGCTTCCTAGCGGGCCCCTACAATGAGCAGTTCTTC.

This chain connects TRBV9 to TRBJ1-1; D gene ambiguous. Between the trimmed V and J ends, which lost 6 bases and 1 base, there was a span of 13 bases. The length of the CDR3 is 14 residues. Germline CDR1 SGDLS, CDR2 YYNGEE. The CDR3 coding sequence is TGTGCCAGCAACCCTTATCGACAGAACACTGAAGCTTTCTTT. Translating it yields CASNPYRQNTEAFF.

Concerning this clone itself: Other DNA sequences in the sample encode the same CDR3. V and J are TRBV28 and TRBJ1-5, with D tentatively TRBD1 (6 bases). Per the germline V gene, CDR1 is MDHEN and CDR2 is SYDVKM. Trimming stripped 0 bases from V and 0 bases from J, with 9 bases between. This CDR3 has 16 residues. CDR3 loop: CASSLWTGGSNQPQHF. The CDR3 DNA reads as TGTGCCAGCAGTTTATGGACAGGAGGTAGCAATCAGCCCCAGCATTTT.

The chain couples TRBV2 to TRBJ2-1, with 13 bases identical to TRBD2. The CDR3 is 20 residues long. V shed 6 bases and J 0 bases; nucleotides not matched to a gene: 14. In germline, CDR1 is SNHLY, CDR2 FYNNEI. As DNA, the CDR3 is TGTGCCAGCAGACCCGGGCCGGGACTAGCGGGGCTAAGCTCCTACAATGAGCAGTTCTTC. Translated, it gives CASRPGPGLAGLSSYNEQFF.

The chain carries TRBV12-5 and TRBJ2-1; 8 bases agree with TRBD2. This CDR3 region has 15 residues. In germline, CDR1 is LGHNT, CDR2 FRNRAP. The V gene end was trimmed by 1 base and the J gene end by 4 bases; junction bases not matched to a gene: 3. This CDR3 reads CASGLDSGKYNEQFF. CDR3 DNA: TGTGCTAGTGGTTTGGATAGCGGGAAGTACAATGAGCAGTTCTTC.